This paragraph reports one TCR beta chain. The sample belongs to a study of blood T cell repertoires in COVID-19. The CDR3 has 16 residues. Germline V gene sequence: CDR1 SGHVS, CDR2 FQNEAQ. Trimming shortened V by 4 bases and J by 4 bases, and 17 bases separated the two germline ends. The method was immunoSEQ multiplex PCR; TCRdb's version includes in-frame clones alone and lacks a portion of them. The sample carries about 410,000 clones, roughly 86% recorded once. Sequencing input: PBMCs or T cells enriched from blood (not recorded which). The source of this sequence is a woman aged 30 to 39 who had recovered from COVID-19. The V call is TRBV7-8, the J call TRBJ1-3; D perhaps matches TRBD1 (5 bases). DNA of the CDR3: TGTGCCAGCAGCTCCTCAGCGCGGGGGAGCGGAAACACCATATATTTT. This sequence encodes CASSSSARGSGNTIYF.